This T cell receptor (beta chain) was recovered during a study of blood T cell repertoires in COVID-19. The table came from immunoSEQ multiplex PCR; TCRdb's copy has only in-frame clones and leaves some out. Of about 180,000 clones listed, 86% are singletons. The germline V gene has CDR1 SGHKS and CDR2 YYEKEE (reference sequence). The CDR3 spans 20 residues. The J segment lost 5 bases and the V segment lost 4 bases, leaving 20 bases of the junction unmatched. This TCR was sampled from a woman younger than 45 who had recovered from COVID-19. The chain has TRBV5-5 and TRBJ2-2; the match to TRBD2 covers 10 bases. The sample taken for sequencing was PBMCs or T cells enriched from blood (not recorded which). CDR3 sequence reads: CASSRGTRSTSGIGTGELFF. In nucleotides, the CDR3 is TGTGCCAGCAGCCGCGGGACACGGTCTACTAGCGGGATAGGGACCGGGGAGCTGTTTTTT.